This TCR beta chain was retrieved from a study of blood T cell repertoires in COVID-19. Study-wide background: The United States, Italy and Spain supplied acute and convalescent COVID-19 samples.

Original data processing: Scientists estimated how many nucleated cells there were by amplifying reference gene primers. Produced via immunoSEQ multiplex PCR; TCRdb's table is partial and in-frame only. That table gives V, J and clone size, and the DNA gave D and trimming. The repertoire holds 150,000 or so clones, with about 83% as singletons. The CDR3 consists of 15 residues. V was clipped by 0 bases and J by 2 bases, with 8 bases between them. Germline assignment: CDR1 MNHEY and CDR2 SVGAGI. This TCR derives from a woman aged 55-75 years with COVID-19, enrolled during active disease. This chain connects TRBV6-5 to TRBJ1-5; a possible D gene is TRBD1 (5 bases). Input material: peripheral blood. The chain's CDR3 is CASSYSGGGNQPQHF. CDR3 sequence (DNA): TGTGCCAGCAGTTACTCCGGGGGGGGCAATCAGCCCCAGCATTTT.